A selection of T cell receptor beta chains follows, all from one sample in a study of monozygotic twins with inflammatory bowel disease. Reanalyzing the 5' RACE reads, TCRdb keeps one entry per CDR3 protein, without DNA. The sample table sets out some 170,000 distinct CDR3 sequences. Sequences were obtained from blood. The origin of the receptors is a human donor with ulcerative colitis or Crohn's disease, or a healthy co-twin of an affected twin (not recorded which). CDR3s include the opening cysteine and the closing phenylalanine or tryptophan.

TRBJ1-1,TRBV6-1,CASRPGGRKNTEAFF
TRBJ2-3,TRBV12-3/TRBV12-4,CASRGSGGSTDTQYF
TRBJ2-5,TRBV6-5,CASSYPGQHKETQYF
TRBJ2-3,TRBV5-1,CASRRPGTGPTDTQYF
TRBJ1-2,TRBV12-3/TRBV12-4,CASSPTGDYGYTF
TRBJ2-1,TRBV3-1,CASSQDPPNEQFF
TRBJ2-7,TRBV29-1,CSVETSNRAYEQYF
TRBJ1-2,TRBV25-1,CASSPQSKANYGYTF
TRBJ2-3,TRBV30,CAWSAGLAGVGTQYF
TRBJ1-2,TRBV29-1,CSVEGRDNYGYTF
TRBJ2-2,TRBV7-3,CASKLAGGTDTGELFF
TRBJ2-7,TRBV13,CASSLPGSGKGEQYF
TRBJ2-1,TRBV7-8,CASSLASGRVSYNEQFF
TRBJ2-2,TRBV24-1,CATSEAGASTGELFF